Listed below are T cell receptor beta chains from one sample, sequenced in a study of blood T cell repertoires in COVID-19. Measured with immunoSEQ multiplex PCR; TCRdb has only the in-frame clones, and not every one. Of about 71,000 clones detected, 70% to 90% appear once; the ten largest clones hold roughly 2%. The sequenced sample consisted of peripheral blood. These receptor sequences come from a young man with acute or convalescent COVID-19. CDR3s include the opening cysteine and the closing phenylalanine or tryptophan. A D gene is named only where the DNA matches it firmly. Clone size is shown for a subset of rows, as once, few, many or a class of expanded clone.

TRBV27	NA	TRBJ1-2	NA	TGTGCCAGCAGTTTAAGCATAGGGGTTGGCTACACCTTC	CASSLSIGVGYTF
TRBV30	NA	TRBJ2-3	NA	TGTGCCTGGAGCGAAGGCCTCCGGGACACGGATACGCAGTATTTT	CAWSEGLRDTDTQYF
TRBV7-2	TRBD1	TRBJ1-2	NA	TGTGCCAGCAGCCTCCGGGACAGTAACTATGGCTACACCTTC	CASSLRDSNYGYTF
TRBV7-9	NA	TRBJ1-6	NA	TGTGCCAGCACCCACGATGGCAGGGGCAATTCACCCCTCCACTTT	CASTHDGRGNSPLHF
TRBV10-3	TRBD2	TRBJ2-1	NA	TGTGCCATCAGTGAGTCGATAGCGGGGGGCGGTGAGCAGTTCTTC	CAISESIAGGGEQFF
TRBV2	NA	TRBJ2-5	NA	TGTGCCAGCAGTGCAGGGTGGCAAGAGACCCAGTACTTC	CASSAGWQETQYF
TRBV5-4	NA	TRBJ1-2	NA	TGTGCCAGCAGCCCCCCTACAGGGTCTAATAATCGTGGCTACACCTTC	CASSPPTGSNNRGYTF
TRBV29-1	NA	TRBJ2-3	once	TGCAGCGTTGATTTCCCCCAGGGCACAGATACGCAGTATTTT	CSVDFPQGTDTQYF
TRBV6-5	NA	TRBJ1-5	NA	TGTGCCAGCAGTTACACCGGGGATAGCAATCAGCCCCAGCATTTT	CASSYTGDSNQPQHF
TRBV9	NA	TRBJ1-1	NA	TGTGCCAGCAGCGTAGCAGGGGACACTGAAGCTTTCTTT	CASSVAGDTEAFF
TRBV5-1	NA	TRBJ1-3	NA	TGCGCCAGCAGCGCTTTCTCATCCGTTGGGGGGTCCTCTGGAAACACCATATATTTT	CASSAFSSVGGSSGNTIYF
TRBV4-3	NA	TRBJ2-1	NA	TGCGCCAGCAGCCAAGATAGGAGGGGCAATGAGCAGTTCTTC	CASSQDRRGNEQFF
TRBV6-4	TRBD2	TRBJ2-2	few	TGTGCCAGCAGTGACGGGACTAGCACCGGGGAGCTGTTTTTT	CASSDGTSTGELFF
TRBV24-1	NA	TRBJ2-5	NA	TGTGCCACCAGTGATTTGACCAGGAGGGAGACCCAGTACTTC	CATSDLTRRETQYF
TRBV2	TRBD1	TRBJ1-2	NA	TGTGCCAGCAGTGAGGGGAACAGGGGGATCTATGGCTACACCTTC	CASSEGNRGIYGYTF
TRBV6-6	NA	TRBJ1-1	NA	TGTGCCAGCAGTATGACAGTTGGCGCTTTCTTT	CASSMTVGAFF
TRBV5-1	TRBD1	TRBJ2-2	NA	TGCGCCAGCAGCTTGGACGGGACAGGGAACACCGGGGAGCTGTTTTTT	CASSLDGTGNTGELFF
TRBV10-3	NA	TRBJ1-3	NA	TGTGCCATCAGTCTTAGCGGAAACACCATATATTTT	CAISLSGNTIYF
TRBV3-1/TRBV3-2	TRBD1	TRBJ2-5	NA	TGTGCCAGCAGCCAATATCAGGGGGCGGAGACCCAGTACTTC	CASSQYQGAETQYF
TRBV7-3	TRBD2	TRBJ2-7	once	TGTGCCAGCAGCTTCTCTGCGGGAGGGGACGTGGGGGAGCAGTACTTC	CASSFSAGGDVGEQYF
TRBV20-1	NA	TRBJ1-4	NA	TGCAGTGCTAGTTGGGGCGGACAAACTACAACTAATGAAAAACTGTTTTTT	CSASWGGQTTTNEKLFF
TRBV5-1	TRBD1	TRBJ1-1	NA	TGCGCCAGCAGCTTGGCGCGCGGGACAGGGGATATGAACACTGAAGCTTTCTTT	CASSLARGTGDMNTEAFF
TRBV7-8	TRBD2	TRBJ2-2	once	TGTGCCAGCAGCCCCCACCTACTCAGGTCGACTAGCGATATGAACACCGGGGAGCTGTTTTTT	CASSPHLLRSTSDMNTGELFF
TRBV5-1	NA	TRBJ2-6	NA	TGCGCCAGCAGCTTTAACCCGACGGGTAGGTCTGGGGCCAACGTCCTGACTTTC	CASSFNPTGRSGANVLTF
TRBV20-1	NA	TRBJ1-1	NA	TGCAGTGCTAGAGGGCGGCTTGAAGCTTTCTTT	CSARGRLEAFF
TRBV28	NA	TRBJ1-1	NA	TGTGCCAGCAGTTTAGGGTTGCGTTTCAGACTTTTGAACACTGAAGCTTTCTTT	CASSLGLRFRLLNTEAFF
TRBV6-5	TRBD1	TRBJ2-3	NA	TGTGCCAGCAGTTATAGTCCGGGACAGGGGACAGATACGCAGTATTTT	CASSYSPGQGTDTQYF
TRBV19	NA	TRBJ2-1	NA	TGTGCCAGTAGTATTGTTAGAACCTTCTACAATGAGCAGTTCTTC	CASSIVRTFYNEQFF
TRBV9	NA	TRBJ1-2	NA	TGTGCCAGCAGCGCGCAGGGTGATGGCTACACCTTC	CASSAQGDGYTF
TRBV7-2	NA	TRBJ1-6	NA	TGTGCCAGCAGCTTATTGTGGCAAAATTCACCCCTCCACTTT	CASSLLWQNSPLHF
TRBV20-1	NA	TRBJ1-6	NA	TGCAGTGCTGGCAATTCACCCCTCCACTTT	CSAGNSPLHF
TRBV27	NA	TRBJ1-2	NA	TGTGCCAGCAGTCGGATGGGCGACAGCCTAATAATCTATGGCTACACCTTC	CASSRMGDSLIIYGYTF
TRBV5-4	NA	TRBJ2-1	NA	TGTGCCAGCAGCTTGGAGGGGGGGCGAAAAGACAATGAGCAGTTCTTC	CASSLEGGRKDNEQFF
TRBV19	TRBD1	TRBJ1-1	once	TGTGCCAGTAGTTTATATTCCAGGGGGCGGACTGAAGCTTTCTTT	CASSLYSRGRTEAFF
TRBV11-2	TRBD1	TRBJ2-5	NA	TGTGCCAGCAGCCCGGGACAGTACCAAGAGACCCAGTACTTC	CASSPGQYQETQYF
TRBV9	TRBD1	TRBJ2-2	NA	TGTGCCAGCAGCGTCCGGGACAGGGCATTGGCGGGGGAGCTGTTTTTT	CASSVRDRALAGELFF
TRBV2	NA	TRBJ1-5	NA	TGTGCCAGCGGGAGGGGACCTTATAGCAATCAGCCCCAGCATTTT	CASGRGPYSNQPQHF
TRBV27	NA	TRBJ1-6	NA	TGTGCCAGCGGAGTACAAGGCTTATATAATTCACCCCTCCACTTT	CASGVQGLYNSPLHF
TRBV19	TRBD1	TRBJ1-3	NA	TGTGCCAGTAGGCGACAGGGCGCTGGAAACACCATATATTTT	CASRRQGAGNTIYF
TRBV19	TRBD1	TRBJ1-5	NA	TGTGCCAGTAGCACGGGACAGGGACTTCAGCCCCAGCATTTT	CASSTGQGLQPQHF
TRBV18	TRBD2	TRBJ2-1	NA	TGTGCCAGCTCAACCAAGACTAGCGGGGGGGCCAGTGAGCAGTTCTTC	CASSTKTSGGASEQFF
TRBV10-3	TRBD2	TRBJ2-7	NA	TGTGCCATCAGTGAGTCGGGCGGGGGGCCTTACGAGCAGTACTTC	CAISESGGGPYEQYF
TRBV28	TRBD1	TRBJ2-3	NA	TGTGCCAGCAGCTACCGTGGGACAGGGTCAACAGATACGCAGTATTTT	CASSYRGTGSTDTQYF
TRBV4-2	TRBD1	TRBJ1-3	NA	TGTGCCAGCAGCCAATATTTAGACAGGGGCACGGGGGGAAACACCATATATTTT	CASSQYLDRGTGGNTIYF
TRBV9	NA	TRBJ1-4	NA	TGTGCCAGCAGCGTAGGTACAGGTTTCATTGAAAAACTGTTTTTT	CASSVGTGFIEKLFF
TRBV18	TRBD1	TRBJ1-4	NA	TGTGCCAGCTCACTTACCAGGGGACAGGCCAGTTCAACTAATGAAAAACTGTTTTTT	CASSLTRGQASSTNEKLFF
TRBV27	TRBD1	TRBJ2-2	NA	TGTGCCAGCAGTTTGACAGGGGGCAACACCGGGGAGCTGTTTTTT	CASSLTGGNTGELFF
TRBV5-6	TRBD2	TRBJ2-5	NA	TGTGCCAGCAGCTGGGGACTAGAAATCCAAGAGACCCAGTACTTC	CASSWGLEIQETQYF
TRBV18	NA	TRBJ1-2	NA	TGTGCCAGCTCACAGGAGGGACTGTTAGGGGATGGCTACACCTTC	CASSQEGLLGDGYTF
TRBV24-1	TRBD1	TRBJ2-7	NA	TGTGCCACCAGTGATCCCACAGGGGGGCAGTACTTC	CATSDPTGGQYF